Each of the 18 T cell receptor beta chains below was sequenced from the same sample in a study of T-cell reconstitution after alpha-beta-depleted transplantation in children. Unique molecular identifiers were incorporated when the TCRbeta library was constructed. TCRdb independently ran MiXCR on the PCR reads; one entry per CDR3 protein. The sample lists about 270,000 distinct CDR3 sequences, approximately 9.8% seen once, with around 10% in the top ten. The sample was PBMCs from the stem cell graft donor, taken from the stem cell graft. The receptors stem from a human donor who donated a stem cell graft to a child with SCID.

CDR3 loop: CASSQATGGNTEAFF. The CDR3 DNA follows: TGTGCCAGCAGCCAAGCGACAGGGGGGAACACTGAAGCTTTCTTT. The chain carries TRBV3-1 and TRBJ1-1, with 9 bases identical to TRBD1. Germline assignment: CDR1 LGHDT and CDR2 YNNKEL (reference sequence). V was clipped by 1 base and J by 1 base; unmatched bases: 1. This CDR3 has 15 amino acids.

V gene TRBV19 combines with J gene TRBJ2-7; perhaps TRBD1 as D (5 bases). Germline CDR1 and CDR2: LNHDA and SQIVND (reference sequence). The CDR3 runs to 12 residues. The germline V and J ends were trimmed by 5 bases and 6 bases, with 11 bases remaining between them. The CDR3 region is CASSFQGGEQYF. Here the CDR3 DNA reads TGTGCCAGTAGTTTCCAGGGCGGCGAGCAGTACTTC.

The chain links TRBV12-3 or TRBV12-4 to TRBJ2-1; D is uncertain. The V end was cut by 7 bases, the J end by 2 bases, with 9 bases between. CDR3 length: 13 amino acids. CDR3 in amino acids: CASTPQTYNEQFF. CDR3 sequence (DNA): TGTGCCAGCACTCCGCAAACCTACAATGAGCAGTTCTTC.

The chain has TRBV20-1 and TRBJ2-3; 7 nucleotides align to TRBD1. The CDR3 is made up of 14 amino acids. The germline CDR1 and CDR2 sequences are DFQATT and SNEGSKA (reference sequence). J gave up 6 bases and V 1 base, and 7 bases lay outside the gene matches. This CDR3 reads CSARVPGQLDTQYF. CDR3 coding DNA: TGCAGTGCTAGAGTCCCGGGACAGTTGGATACGCAGTATTTT.

This clonotype appeared many times. J is TRBJ2-4 and V is TRBV3-1; D is undetermined. CDR3 length: 11 amino acids. Germline V gives CDR1 LGHDT, CDR2 YNNKEL (reference sequence). Trimming left V 4 bases short and J 6 bases short, with 4 bases between. For the CDR3, the DNA is TGTGCCAGCAGCCGGGGAAACATTCAGTACTTC. This gives the protein CASSRGNIQYF.

The chain is built from TRBV14 and TRBJ1-6; 10 bases are shared with TRBD1. The trim removed 4 bases at V and 4 bases at J, leaving 4 bases unmatched. Germline values: CDR1 SGHDN, CDR2 FVKESK. The CDR3 has 16 amino acids. The CDR3 sequence is CASSPTGGLYNSPLHF. The CDR3, as DNA: TGTGCCAGCAGCCCGACAGGGGGCTTATATAATTCACCCCTCCACTTT. The entire variable domain, with the rest obtained from reference TRBV14 and TRBJ1-6, is as follows: EAGVTQFPSHSVIEKGQTVTLRCDPISGHDNLYWYRRVMGKEIKFLLHFVKESKQDESGMPNNRFLAERTGGTYSTLKVQPAELEDSGVYFCASSPTGGLYNSPLHFGNGTRLTVT.

This clonotype was observed a handful of times. This chain joins TRBV18 and TRBJ2-1, with 9 nucleotides matching TRBD2. Germline V gene lookup returns CDR1 KGHSH and CDR2 LQKENI. CDR3 length equals 15 residues. Unmatched junction bases numbered 5, after V lost 2 bases and J lost 6 bases. DNA of the CDR3: TGTGCCAGCTCACCAGGGCCTAGCGGGGCCAATGAGCAGTTCTTC. It specifies CASSPGPSGANEQFF.

This chain links TRBV4-2 with TRBJ1-1; D is undetermined. V shed 1 base and J shed 6 bases, with 15 bases lying between them. CDR3 length: 15 residues. From germline, CDR1 is LGHNA and CDR2 YNFKEQ. The CDR3 loop reads CASSQGKTSWAEAFF. CDR3 in DNA: TGTGCCAGCAGCCAAGGAAAGACCTCATGGGCTGAAGCTTTCTTT.

In its sample, this clonotype was seen a few times. The rearrangement uses TRBV18 and TRBJ2-7; D uncertain. Germline V gene data show CDR1 as KGHSH and CDR2 as LQKENI. There are 14 residues in the CDR3. Trimming left V 3 bases short and J 2 bases short, with 11 bases between. The CDR3 nucleotides are TGTGCCAGCTCACCGCAAGAAGGCCCCTACGAGCAGTACTTC. Translating it yields CASSPQEGPYEQYF. Complete variable domain (other parts from reference TRBV18 and TRBJ2-7): NAGVMQNPRHLVRRRGQEARLRCSPMKGHSHVYWYRQLPEEGLKFMVYLQKENIIDESGMPKERFSAEFPKEGPSILRIQQVVRGDSAAYFCASSPQEGPYEQYFGPGTRLTVT.

In its sample, this clonotype was seen a few times. The chain employs TRBV20-1 and TRBJ2-1; TRBD2 agrees at 12 bases. Trimming cost V 3 bases and J 0 bases; bases outside gene matches: 6. The CDR3 loop spans 17 amino acids. Looked up from germline, CDR1 is DFQATT and CDR2 is SNEGSKA (reference sequence). The CDR3 sequence is CSASPSGGASSYNEQFF. In nucleotides, the CDR3 is TGCAGTGCTAGTCCTAGCGGGGGGGCAAGCTCCTACAATGAGCAGTTCTTC.

This clonotype was found many times. The chain is built from TRBV10-3 and TRBJ2-1; the D is unclear. V lost 0 bases and J 7 bases, leaving 7 bases between the germline ends. CDR3 length: 13 amino acids. Germline-derived CDR1 and CDR2 are ENHRY and SYGVKD. CDR3 nucleotides: TGTGCCATCAGTGAGTCGATCGTAAATGAGCAGTTCTTC. Protein product: CAISESIVNEQFF.

This clonotype was seen a handful of times. J is TRBJ2-3 and V is TRBV6-5; unclear D gene. The CDR3 loop spans 14 amino acids. Germline V gives CDR1 MNHEY, CDR2 SVGAGI. Deletions cut 2 bases from V and 2 bases from J, with 8 bases between. The CDR3 nucleotides are TGTGCCAGCAGTTACCACGGATCCACAGATACGCAGTATTTT. Translating it yields CASSYHGSTDTQYF.

This clonotype was counted a few times. This sequence joins TRBV5-1 and TRBJ1-4, with a tentative D call TRBD1 (5 bases). Trimming cost V 4 bases and J 8 bases, with 15 bases left between them. The CDR3 totals 14 residues. Per the germline V gene, CDR1 is SGHRS and CDR2 is YFSETQ. The chain's CDR3 is CASSPGTPPEKLFF. DNA for the CDR3: TGCGCCAGCAGCCCGGGGACCCCCCCGGAAAAACTGTTTTTT.

With regard to this clonotype: This may be a read error: a much more frequent sequence differs by one nucleotide. V and J are TRBV7-6 and TRBJ2-3; D might be TRBD1 (5 bases). Germline-derived CDR1 and CDR2 are SGHVS and FNYEAQ. This CDR3 has 12 residues. This CDR3 is CDSSFHRDTQYF. Written as DNA, the CDR3 is TGTGACAGCAGCTTCCACAGGGATACGCAGTATTTT.

In its sample, this clonotype was seen a few times. The DNA of the CDR3 is TGCGCCAGCAGCTCCATGGACGGCTATGGCTACACCTTC. It is translated as CASSSMDGYGYTF. This sequence joins TRBV5-1 and TRBJ1-2; D unclear. The germline V and J ends were trimmed by 3 bases and 4 bases, with 10 bases remaining between them. The germline CDR1 and CDR2 sequences are SGHRS and YFSETQ. The CDR3 spans 13 residues.

The chain recombines TRBV20-1 with TRBJ2-7; D possibly corresponds to TRBD2 (7 bases). Trimming left V 3 bases short and J 4 bases short, with 16 bases between. This CDR3 has 14 residues. Germline V gives CDR1 DFQATT, CDR2 SNEGSKA (reference sequence). CDR3 DNA sequence: TGCAGTGCTAGTAACCGGGGGGCCGGGTACGAGCAGTACTTC. This translates into CSASNRGAGYEQYF.

V is TRBV14 and J is TRBJ2-7, with D perhaps assigned TRBD1 or TRBD2 (5 bases each). Per germline, CDR1 SGHDN and CDR2 FVKESK. The CDR3 spans 13 residues. Between the trimmed V and J ends, which lost 1 base and 7 bases, there was a span of 11 bases. The chain's CDR3 is CASSQVPEGEQYF. Here the CDR3 DNA reads TGTGCCAGCAGCCAAGTTCCAGAGGGGGAGCAGTACTTC. The full variable domain, rest sourced from reference TRBV14 and TRBJ2-7, is EAGVTQFPSHSVIEKGQTVTLRCDPISGHDNLYWYRRVMGKEIKFLLHFVKESKQDESGMPNNRFLAERTGGTYSTLKVQPAELEDSGVYFCASSQVPEGEQYFGPGTRLTVT.

This clonotype was counted a few times. The chain links TRBV29-1 to TRBJ2-1, with TRBD1 matching over 9 bases. J gave up 9 bases and V 6 bases, and 6 bases lay outside the gene matches. CDR3 size: 12 residues. Germline CDR1 and CDR2: SQVTM and ANQGSEA. CDR3 residues: CSVGQGWGEQFF. CDR3 sequence (DNA): TGCAGCGTAGGACAGGGGTGGGGTGAGCAGTTCTTC.